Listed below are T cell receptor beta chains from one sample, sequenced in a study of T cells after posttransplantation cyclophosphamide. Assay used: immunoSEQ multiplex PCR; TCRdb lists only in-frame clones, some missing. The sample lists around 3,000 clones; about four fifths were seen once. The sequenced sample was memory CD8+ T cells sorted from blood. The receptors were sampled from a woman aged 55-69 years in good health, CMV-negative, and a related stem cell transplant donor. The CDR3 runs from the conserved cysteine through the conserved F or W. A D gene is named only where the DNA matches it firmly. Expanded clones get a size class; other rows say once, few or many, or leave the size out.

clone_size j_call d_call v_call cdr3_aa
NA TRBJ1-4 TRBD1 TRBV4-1 CASSPGTGISDEKLFF
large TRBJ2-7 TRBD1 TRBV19 CASSTTPGQAGQYF
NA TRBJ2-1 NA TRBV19 CASSIGGGEQFF
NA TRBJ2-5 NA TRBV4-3 CASSQDSSLQGNQETQYF
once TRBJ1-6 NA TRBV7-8 CASSLRGGSYNSPLHF
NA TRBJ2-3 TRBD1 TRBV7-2 CASSSLGQGLPDTQYF
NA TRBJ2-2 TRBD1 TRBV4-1 CASGFRGLDTGELFF
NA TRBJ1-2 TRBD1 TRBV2 CASSEGQINYGYTF
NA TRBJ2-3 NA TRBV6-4 CASVSGYTQYF
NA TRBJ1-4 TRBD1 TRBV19 CATRTGIEKLFF
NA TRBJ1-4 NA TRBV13 CASKLRPFRKLFF
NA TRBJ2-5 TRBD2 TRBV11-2 CASSFGALAGAETQYF
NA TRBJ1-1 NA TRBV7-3 CASSPVGGSGEAFF
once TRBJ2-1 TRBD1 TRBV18 CASSSTQGDEQFF
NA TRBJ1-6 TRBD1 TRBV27 CASSSGQGTYNSPLHF
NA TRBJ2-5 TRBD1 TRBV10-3 CAISPTGVQETQYF
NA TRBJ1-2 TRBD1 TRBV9 CASNSQGDGYTF
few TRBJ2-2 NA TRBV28 CASSRGYTGELFF
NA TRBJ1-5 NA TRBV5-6 CASSPTTAGSQPQHF
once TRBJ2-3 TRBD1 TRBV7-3 CASSLRDRVRGDTQYF
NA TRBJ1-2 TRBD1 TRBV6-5 CASTLGGRGGGYTF
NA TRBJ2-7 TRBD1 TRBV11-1 CASSFDRGEQYF
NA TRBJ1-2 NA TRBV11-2 CASSLVLGASYGYTF
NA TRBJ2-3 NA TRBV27 CASSLWDSPDTQYF
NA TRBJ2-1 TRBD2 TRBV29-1 CSVPLGGSAAYNEQFF
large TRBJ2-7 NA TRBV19 CASSTSTSSSYEQYF
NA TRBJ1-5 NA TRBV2 CASKGGVAGNQPQHF
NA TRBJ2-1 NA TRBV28 CASSLQYYEQFF
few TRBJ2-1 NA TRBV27 CASSSFSGYNEQFF
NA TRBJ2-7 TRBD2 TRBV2 CASSGTSGLYEQYF
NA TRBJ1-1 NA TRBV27 CASSPQGGYTEAFF
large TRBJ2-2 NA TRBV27 CASSYYSNTGELFF
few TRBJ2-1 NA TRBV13 CASSLGYGNEQFF